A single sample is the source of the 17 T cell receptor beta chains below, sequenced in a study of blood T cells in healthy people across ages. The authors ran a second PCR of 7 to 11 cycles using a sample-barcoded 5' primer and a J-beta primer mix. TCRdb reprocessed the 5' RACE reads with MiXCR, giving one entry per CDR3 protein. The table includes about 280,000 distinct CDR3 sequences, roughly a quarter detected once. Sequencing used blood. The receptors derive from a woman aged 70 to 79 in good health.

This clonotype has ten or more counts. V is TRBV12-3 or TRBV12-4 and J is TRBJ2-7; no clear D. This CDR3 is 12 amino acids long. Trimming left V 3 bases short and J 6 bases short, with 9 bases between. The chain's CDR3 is CASSFPKREQYF. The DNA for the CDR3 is TGTGCCAGCAGTTTCCCCAAACGCGAGCAGTACTTC.

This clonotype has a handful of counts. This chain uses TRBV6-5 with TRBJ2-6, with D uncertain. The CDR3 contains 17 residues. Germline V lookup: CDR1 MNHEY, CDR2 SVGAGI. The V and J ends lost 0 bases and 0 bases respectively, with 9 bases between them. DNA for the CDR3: TGTGCCAGCAGTTACTCCCCAGCCCCCTCTGGGGCCAACGTCCTGACTTTC. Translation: CASSYSPAPSGANVLTF.

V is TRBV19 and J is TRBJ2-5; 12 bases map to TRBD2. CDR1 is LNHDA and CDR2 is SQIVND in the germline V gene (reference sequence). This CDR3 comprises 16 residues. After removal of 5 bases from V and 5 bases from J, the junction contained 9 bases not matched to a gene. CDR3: CASSSLAGGGSETQYF. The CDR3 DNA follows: TGTGCCAGTAGTTCGCTAGCGGGAGGGGGGTCGGAGACCCAGTACTTC.

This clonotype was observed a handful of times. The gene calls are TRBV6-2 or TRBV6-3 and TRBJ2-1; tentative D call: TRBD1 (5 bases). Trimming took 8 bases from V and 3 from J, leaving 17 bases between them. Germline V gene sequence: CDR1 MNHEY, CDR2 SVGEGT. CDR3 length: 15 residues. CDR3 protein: CASSGKGFGYNEQFF. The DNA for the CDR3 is TGTGCCAGCTCCGGCAAGGGGTTCGGCTACAATGAGCAGTTCTTC.

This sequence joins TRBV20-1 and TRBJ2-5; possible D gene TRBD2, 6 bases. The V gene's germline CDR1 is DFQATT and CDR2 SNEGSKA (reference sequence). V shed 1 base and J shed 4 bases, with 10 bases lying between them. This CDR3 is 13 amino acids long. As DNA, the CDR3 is TGCAGTGCTAGAGCGGGAGTAGGAGAGACCCAGTACTTC. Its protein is CSARAGVGETQYF.

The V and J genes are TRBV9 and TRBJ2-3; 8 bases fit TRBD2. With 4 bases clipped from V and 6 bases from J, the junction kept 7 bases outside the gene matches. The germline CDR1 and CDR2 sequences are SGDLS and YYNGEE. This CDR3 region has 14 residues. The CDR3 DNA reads TGTGCCAGCAGCCCCGAAGCGGGAGTGGATACGCAGTATTTT. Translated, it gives CASSPEAGVDTQYF.

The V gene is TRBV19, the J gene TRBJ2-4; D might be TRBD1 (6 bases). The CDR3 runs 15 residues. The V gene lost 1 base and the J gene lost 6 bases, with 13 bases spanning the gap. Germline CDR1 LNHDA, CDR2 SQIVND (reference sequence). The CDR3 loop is CASSIAGQVINIQYF. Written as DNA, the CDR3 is TGTGCCAGTAGTATAGCGGGACAAGTCATAAACATTCAGTACTTC. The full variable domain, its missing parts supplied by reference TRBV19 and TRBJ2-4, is DGGITQSPKYLFRKEGQNVTLSCEQNLNHDAMYWYRQDPGQGLRLIYYSQIVNDFQKGDIAEGYSVSREKKESFPLTVTSAQKNPTAFYLCASSIAGQVINIQYFGAGTRLSVL.

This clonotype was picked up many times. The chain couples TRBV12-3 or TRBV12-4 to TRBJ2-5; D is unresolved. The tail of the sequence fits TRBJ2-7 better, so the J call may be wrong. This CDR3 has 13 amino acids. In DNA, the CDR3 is TGTGCCAGCAGTTTAGCTTTGAGTTACGAGCAGTACTTC. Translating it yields CASSLALSYEQYF.

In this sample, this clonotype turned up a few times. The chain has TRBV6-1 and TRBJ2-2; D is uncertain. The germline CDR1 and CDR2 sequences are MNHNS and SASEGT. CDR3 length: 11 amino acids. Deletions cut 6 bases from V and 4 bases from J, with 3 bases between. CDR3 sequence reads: CASRSTGELFF. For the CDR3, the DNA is TGTGCCAGCAGGTCCACCGGGGAGCTGTTTTTT.

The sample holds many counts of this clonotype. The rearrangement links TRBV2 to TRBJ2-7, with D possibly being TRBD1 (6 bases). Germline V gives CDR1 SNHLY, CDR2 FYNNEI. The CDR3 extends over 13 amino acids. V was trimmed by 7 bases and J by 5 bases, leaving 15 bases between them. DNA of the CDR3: TGTGCCAGCAAAACGACAGGTATCGACGAGCAGTACTTC. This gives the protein CASKTTGIDEQYF. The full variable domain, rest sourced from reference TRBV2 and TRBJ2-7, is EPEVTQTPSHQVTQMGQEVILRCVPISNHLYFYWYRQILGQKVEFLVSFYNNEISEKSEIFDDQFSVERPDGSNFTLKIRSTKLEDSAMYFCASKTTGIDEQYFGPGTRLTVT.

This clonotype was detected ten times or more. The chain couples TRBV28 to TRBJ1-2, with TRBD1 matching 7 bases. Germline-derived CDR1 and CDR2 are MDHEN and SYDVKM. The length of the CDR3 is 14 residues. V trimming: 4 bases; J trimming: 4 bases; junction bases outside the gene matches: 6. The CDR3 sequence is CASSYKDRSYGYTF. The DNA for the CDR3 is TGTGCCAGCAGTTATAAGGACAGGTCCTATGGCTACACCTTC.

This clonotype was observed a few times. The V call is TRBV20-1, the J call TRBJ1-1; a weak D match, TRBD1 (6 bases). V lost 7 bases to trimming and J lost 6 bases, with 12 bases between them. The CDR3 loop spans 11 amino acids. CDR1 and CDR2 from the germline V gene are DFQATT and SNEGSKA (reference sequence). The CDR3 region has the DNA TGCAGTGTTCAGGGGAAACCTGAAGCTTTCTTT. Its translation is CSVQGKPEAFF.

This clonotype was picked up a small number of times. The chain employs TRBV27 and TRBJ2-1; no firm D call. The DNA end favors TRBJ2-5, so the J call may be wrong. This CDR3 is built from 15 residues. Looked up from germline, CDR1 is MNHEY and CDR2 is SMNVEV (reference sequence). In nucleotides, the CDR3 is TGTGCCAGCAGTACCTCGGATGGACGAAGGGAGACCCAGTACTTC. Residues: CASSTSDGRRETQYF.

CDR3 nucleotide sequence: TGTGCCAGCGACCGGGGGCAGGGGTGGTATGGCTACACCTTC. Its protein product is CASDRGQGWYGYTF. The rearrangement uses TRBV5-5 and TRBJ1-2; possibly TRBD1 for D (6 bases). V was clipped by 7 bases and J by 5 bases, with 18 bases between them. From germline, CDR1 is SGHKS and CDR2 YYEKEE (reference sequence). The CDR3 covers 14 residues.

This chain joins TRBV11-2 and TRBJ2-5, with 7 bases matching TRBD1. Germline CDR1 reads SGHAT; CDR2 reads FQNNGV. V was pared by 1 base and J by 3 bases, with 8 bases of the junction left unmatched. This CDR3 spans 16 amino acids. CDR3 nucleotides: TGTGCCAGCAGCTTAGTCCCAGGGGGTGGCAAAGAGACCCAGTACTTC. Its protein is CASSLVPGGGKETQYF.

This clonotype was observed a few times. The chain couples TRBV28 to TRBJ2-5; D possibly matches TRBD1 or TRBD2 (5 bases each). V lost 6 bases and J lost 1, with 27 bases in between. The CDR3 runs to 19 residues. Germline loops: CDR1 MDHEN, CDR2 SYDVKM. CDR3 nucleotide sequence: TGTGCCAGCAGAGCCCCGGGACCAGCTGACTTTAAACTCCAAGAGACCCAGTACTTC. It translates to CASRAPGPADFKLQETQYF.

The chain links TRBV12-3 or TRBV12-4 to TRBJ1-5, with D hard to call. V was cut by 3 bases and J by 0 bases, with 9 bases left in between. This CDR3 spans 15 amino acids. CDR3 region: CASSFMGSSNQPQHF. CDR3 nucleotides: TGTGCCAGCAGTTTTATGGGAAGTAGCAATCAGCCCCAGCATTTT.